The rows below give T cell receptor beta chains drawn from one sample of a study of blood T cell repertoires in COVID-19. Sequenced by immunoSEQ multiplex PCR; TCRdb stores in-frame clones only, minus some. The data show fewer than 350,000 clones, around nine tenths seen once. Material: PBMCs or T cells enriched from blood (not recorded which). Receptors were obtained from a man aged 55-75 years who had recovered from COVID-19. CDR3s include the opening cysteine and the closing phenylalanine or tryptophan. A D gene is named only where the DNA matches it firmly. Clone size is given for some rows only: seen once, a few or many times, or a class if the clone is expanded.

V	J	D	size	CDR3	DNA
TRBV11-1	TRBJ1-4	NA	once	CASSLGQMANEKLFF	TGTGCCAGCAGCCTAGGACAGATGGCTAATGAAAAACTGTTTTTT
TRBV4-3	TRBJ2-1	TRBD2	NA	CASSHGVAGDGSNEQFF	TGCGCCAGCAGCCATGGGGTAGCGGGAGATGGGTCTAATGAGCAGTTCTTC
TRBV5-5	TRBJ2-1	TRBD2	NA	CASSSAGGPDNEQFF	TGTGCCAGCAGCTCCGCGGGAGGGCCTGACAATGAGCAGTTCTTC
TRBV19	TRBJ1-1	TRBD1	NA	CASTLDRGRGEAFF	TGTGCCAGTACCCTGGACAGGGGAAGGGGTGAAGCTTTCTTT
TRBV14	TRBJ1-1	NA	NA	CASSQTRRPNTEAFF	TGTGCCAGCAGCCAAACACGGCGGCCAAACACTGAAGCTTTCTTT
TRBV5-4	TRBJ2-1	TRBD2	NA	CASSPFGRWGHEQFF	TGTGCCAGCAGCCCCTTCGGGAGGTGGGGCCATGAGCAGTTCTTC
TRBV5-1	TRBJ2-7	TRBD1	once	CASSLARTGGYEQYF	TGCGCCAGCAGCTTGGCTCGGACAGGGGGCTACGAGCAGTACTTC
TRBV7-9	TRBJ2-5	NA	NA	CASSLGEWETQYF	TGTGCCAGCAGCTTAGGGGAGTGGGAGACCCAGTACTTC
TRBV5-4	TRBJ2-7	TRBD1	NA	CASSDRQGGSYEQYF	TGTGCCAGCAGCGACCGACAGGGCGGCTCCTACGAGCAGTACTTC
TRBV29-1	TRBJ2-2	NA	NA	CSVVAELNTGELFF	TGCAGCGTTGTGGCGGAGCTGAACACCGGGGAGCTGTTTTTT
TRBV6-5	TRBJ1-5	NA	NA	CASSYSRVPGNQPQHF	TGTGCCAGCAGTTACTCGAGGGTCCCGGGCAATCAGCCCCAGCATTTT
TRBV7-8	TRBJ2-1	TRBD2	few	CASSLEAGGLNNEQFF	TGTGCCAGCAGCTTAGAGGCGGGAGGGCTTAACAATGAGCAGTTCTTC
TRBV28	TRBJ1-4	NA	NA	CASSLGGTTNEKLFF	TGTGCCAGCAGTTTGGGGGGAACAACTAATGAAAAACTGTTTTTT
TRBV28	TRBJ2-7	TRBD2	NA	CASSFLGTSSYEQYF	TGTGCCAGCAGTTTTCTCGGGACTAGCTCCTACGAGCAGTACTTC
TRBV2	TRBJ1-1	NA	NA	CASSRTGITEAFF	TGTGCCAGCAGCCGAACAGGGATCACTGAAGCTTTCTTT
TRBV9	TRBJ2-1	TRBD2	NA	CASSVVSGLYNEQFF	TGTGCCAGCAGCGTAGTTAGCGGGCTGTACAATGAGCAGTTCTTC
TRBV7-9	TRBJ1-6	NA	NA	CASSSETGYNSPLHF	TGTGCCAGCAGCTCCGAGACGGGCTATAATTCACCCCTCCACTTT
TRBV6-1	TRBJ2-1	TRBD2	NA	CASSEGLARYNEQFF	TGTGCCAGCAGTGAGGGACTAGCGAGATACAATGAGCAGTTCTTC
TRBV18	TRBJ2-7	NA	NA	CASSEFEGVGEQYF	TGTGCCAGCTCAGAGTTTGAGGGAGTGGGCGAGCAGTACTTC
TRBV28	TRBJ2-7	TRBD2	NA	CASSPTSSYEQYF	TGTGCCAGCAGCCCGACTAGCAGCTACGAGCAGTACTTC
TRBV18	TRBJ2-2	TRBD1	NA	CASSPRTGLNTGELFF	TGTGCCAGCTCACCACGGACAGGGCTTAACACCGGGGAGCTGTTTTTT
TRBV5-1	TRBJ1-2	NA	NA	CASSLDGRPSNYGYTF	TGCGCCAGCAGCTTGGACGGGAGACCTAGTAACTATGGCTACACCTTC
TRBV5-5	TRBJ2-7	TRBD1	NA	CASSLIGDSSYEQYF	TGTGCCAGCAGCTTGATCGGGGACAGCTCCTACGAGCAGTACTTC
TRBV24-1	TRBJ2-1	TRBD2	once	CATSPGLAGAHEQFF	TGTGCCACCAGTCCCGGACTAGCGGGAGCTCATGAGCAGTTCTTC
TRBV24-1	TRBJ2-1	TRBD2	NA	CATSSPAGVVNEQFF	TGTGCCACCAGCAGCCCAGCGGGAGTTGTCAATGAGCAGTTCTTC
TRBV11-1	TRBJ1-2	NA	few	CASSPGTFYGYTF	TGTGCCAGCAGCCCCGGGACATTCTATGGCTACACCTTC
TRBV28	TRBJ1-5	TRBD1	NA	CASTLGAGGFEPQHF	TGTGCCAGCACCTTGGGGGCAGGGGGGTTTGAGCCCCAGCATTTT
TRBV6-5	TRBJ1-2	NA	NA	CASSPGGPTNYGYTF	TGTGCCAGCAGCCCCGGGGGGCCTACTAACTATGGCTACACCTTC